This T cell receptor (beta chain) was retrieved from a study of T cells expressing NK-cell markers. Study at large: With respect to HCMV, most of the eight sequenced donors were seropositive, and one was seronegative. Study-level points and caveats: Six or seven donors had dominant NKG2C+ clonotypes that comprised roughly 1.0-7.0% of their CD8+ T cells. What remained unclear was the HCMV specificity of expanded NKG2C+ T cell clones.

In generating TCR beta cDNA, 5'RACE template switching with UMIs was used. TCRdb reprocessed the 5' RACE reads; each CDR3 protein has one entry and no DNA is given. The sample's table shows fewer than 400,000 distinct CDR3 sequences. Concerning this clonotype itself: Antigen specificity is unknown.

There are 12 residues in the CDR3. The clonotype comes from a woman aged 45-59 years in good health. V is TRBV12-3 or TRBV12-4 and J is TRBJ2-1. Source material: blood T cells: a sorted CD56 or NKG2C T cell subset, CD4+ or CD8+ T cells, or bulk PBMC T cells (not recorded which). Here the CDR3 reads CASSGIEYEQFF.